This T cell receptor beta chain is from a study of blood T cells in healthy people across ages. Points from the study as a whole: The donors' CMV status was not determined, possibly confounding changes in expanded clonotypes.

The CDR3 runs to 13 residues. The germline CDR1 and CDR2 sequences are SGHRS and YFSETQ. Primers used in a second PCR of about 6 to 11 cycles were a sample-barcoded 5' primer and a J-beta primer mix. Each cDNA molecule was tagged by a template-switch adaptor with 12 random nucleotides. TCRdb ran MiXCR on the 5' RACE reads and lists one entry per CDR3 protein. The table includes about 1 million distinct CDR3 sequences, under 30% detected once. Regarding this clonotype: Its antigen is not identified.

These sequences were also reported in another study, on T cells of mothers and their children. That study reports: Per mother, over 9 million TCR beta CDR3 reads were obtained; per child, approximately 3.3 million.

The sequence was obtained from a girl aged 2-9 years in good health. Sequenced: blood. The chain has TRBV5-1 and TRBJ2-5; D remains unclear. The J call is uncertain, as TRBJ2-7 better fits the DNA end. The CDR3 sequence: CASSLESVYEQYF. The CDR3 nucleotides read TGCGCCAGCAGCTTGGAGTCAGTCTACGAGCAGTACTTC.